Following are 15 T cell receptor beta chains from one sample sequenced in a study of tumor-infiltrating lymphocytes in oesophageal squamous cell carcinoma. TCRdb recomputed calls from the PCR reads with MiXCR, one row per CDR3 protein. There are about 25,000 distinct CDR3 sequences in the sample; around 40% occur only once, and 20% to 25% lies in the top ten. Sample: esophageal tumor tissue. These receptors were collected from a male donor with esophageal squamous cell carcinoma.

Within the sample, this clonotype is medium-sized. This chain connects TRBV6-1 to TRBJ1-4; the D is unclear. V was cut by 3 bases and J by 6 bases, with 5 bases left in between. In germline, CDR1 is MNHNS, CDR2 SASEGT. This CDR3 comprises 12 residues. The CDR3 loop is CASSDGDEKLFF. The CDR3 region has the DNA TGTGCCAGCAGTGACGGGGATGAAAAACTGTTTTTT.

The chain has TRBV7-3 and TRBJ2-2; D is uncertain. The CDR3 has 13 amino acids. CDR1 and CDR2 (germline): SGHTA, FQGTGA. Trimming stripped 8 bases from V and 2 bases from J, with 9 bases between. CDR3 residues: CASPEINTGELFF. Written as DNA, the CDR3 is TGTGCCAGCCCCGAAATAAACACCGGGGAGCTGTTTTTT.

This clonotype was picked up many times. The CDR3: CASSTEGTPQETQYF. The CDR3 nucleotides read TGCGCCAGCAGCACGGAGGGAACCCCTCAAGAGACCCAGTACTTC. The chain combines TRBV5-1 with TRBJ2-5, with D possibly being TRBD2 (6 bases). The germline V and J ends were trimmed by 4 bases and 2 bases, with 15 bases remaining between them. The CDR3 covers 15 residues. Germline V gene lookup returns CDR1 SGHRS and CDR2 YFSETQ. Drawing the rest from reference TRBV5-1 and TRBJ2-5, the complete variable domain is KAGVTQTPRYLIKTRGQQVTLSCSPISGHRSVSWYQQTPGQGLQFLFEYFSETQRNKGNFPGRFSGRQFSNSRSEMNVSTLELGDSALYLCASSTEGTPQETQYFGPGTRLLVL.

J is TRBJ2-1 and V is TRBV7-6, with D hard to call. The closer fit of TRBJ2-5 to the DNA end suggests the J call may be wrong. The V gene's germline CDR1 is SGHVS and CDR2 FNYEAQ. This CDR3 spans 12 amino acids. CDR3 amino acids: CASSDPGETQYF. In DNA, the CDR3 is TGTGCCAGCAGCGACCCCGGGGAGACCCAGTACTTC.

Many counts were recorded for this clonotype. The chain joins TRBV2 to TRBJ2-3; possibly TRBD1 or TRBD2 for D (6 bases each). Germline CDR1 and CDR2: SNHLY and FYNNEI. The germline V and J ends were trimmed by 5 bases and 3 bases, with 15 bases remaining between them. The CDR3 loop spans 15 amino acids. CDR3 DNA sequence: TGTGCCAGCAGTCCTCCCAGGGGAGGAACAGATACGCAGTATTTT. It encodes CASSPPRGGTDTQYF.

This clonotype was observed at least ten times. This chain links TRBV5-6 with TRBJ1-1; D unresolved. The CDR3 length is 13 residues. Germline V gives CDR1 SGHDT, CDR2 YYEEEE. V lost 2 bases and J 10 bases, leaving 15 bases between the germline ends. The CDR3 reads CASSLDLQEGAFF. The CDR3 bases are TGTGCCAGCAGCTTAGATTTGCAGGAGGGAGCTTTCTTT.

The chain is built from TRBV7-9 and TRBJ1-4, with unresolved D. Germline V lookup: CDR1 SEHNR, CDR2 FQNEAQ (reference sequence). Trimming took 7 bases from V and 8 from J, leaving 14 bases between them. The CDR3 is 13 amino acids. CDR3 sequence: CASKAVDGEKLFF. The CDR3 DNA reads TGTGCCAGCAAGGCAGTGGATGGGGAAAAACTGTTTTTT.

This clonotype was counted between two and nine times. The chain links TRBV4-1 to TRBJ1-2, with D possibly being TRBD1 (5 bases). Trimming removed 1 base at V and 7 bases at J, with 13 bases between. Germline-derived CDR1 and CDR2 are MGHRA and YSYEKL. The CDR3 is 14 amino acids. The CDR3 is CASSQVTEGRGYTF. CDR3 nucleotide sequence: TGCGCCAGCAGCCAAGTGACAGAGGGCCGTGGCTACACCTTC.

This clonotype has a count of ten or more. CDR3 nucleotides: TGTGCCAGCAGTGTAGGGGGGGCTCAAGAGACCCAGTACTTC. Its protein is CASSVGGAQETQYF. The rearrangement joins TRBV2 to TRBJ2-5; tentative D call: TRBD2 (7 bases). This CDR3 has 14 residues. Germline V gene sequence: CDR1 SNHLY, CDR2 FYNNEI. V shed 4 bases and J shed 2 bases, with 11 bases lying between them.

This clonotype is judged medium-sized. The chain carries TRBV12-3 or TRBV12-4 and TRBJ2-4; D gene uncertain. This CDR3 has 16 residues. Trimming stripped 5 bases from V and 1 base from J, with 15 bases between. The CDR3 sequence is CASSRPGGAAKNIQYF. The CDR3 DNA reads TGTGCCAGCAGTAGACCCGGTGGAGCGGCCAAAAACATTCAGTACTTC.

This clonotype is categorized as medium-sized (0.01 to 0.1%). The chain links TRBV7-6 to TRBJ2-7; D might be TRBD2 (5 bases). V lost 3 bases to trimming and J lost 0 bases, with 15 bases between them. The germline CDR1 and CDR2 sequences are SGHVS and FNYEAQ. The CDR3 is made up of 16 amino acids. Here the CDR3 reads CASSLGGTGSSYEQYF. The CDR3 bases are TGTGCCAGCAGCTTGGGCGGAACGGGGAGCTCCTACGAGCAGTACTTC. Supplemented by reference TRBV7-6 and TRBJ2-7, the full variable domain reads GAGVSQSPRYKVTKRGQDVALRCDPISGHVSLYWYRQALGQGPEFLTYFNYEAQQDKSGLPNDRFSAERPEGSISTLTIQRTEQRDSAMYRCASSLGGTGSSYEQYFGPGTRLTVT.

By proportion, this clonotype is medium-sized. The chain links TRBV7-3 to TRBJ2-2; weak D call: TRBD1 (7 bases). Trimming shortened V by 3 bases and J by 0 bases, and 17 bases separated the two germline ends. The CDR3 has 18 amino acids. The V gene's germline CDR1 is SGHTA and CDR2 FQGTGA. CDR3 coding DNA: TGTGCCAGCAGCTTGCCCGCGGGACAGCCAACGAACACCGGGGAGCTGTTTTTT. The encoded protein is CASSLPAGQPTNTGELFF. Full variable domain (missing parts from reference TRBV7-3 and TRBJ2-2): GAGVSQTPSNKVTEKGKYVELRCDPISGHTALYWYRQSLGQGPEFLIYFQGTGAADDSGLPNDRFFAVRPEGSVSTLKIQRTERGDSAVYLCASSLPAGQPTNTGELFFGEGSRLTVL.

This clonotype was observed a handful of times. V usage is TRBV19 and J usage is TRBJ2-7; TRBD1 might be the D (6 bases). The CDR3 is 15 amino acids. Germline lookup yields CDR1 LNHDA and CDR2 SQIVND (reference sequence). V was pared by 8 bases and J by 0 bases, with 17 bases between. As DNA, the CDR3 is TGTGCCAGTTCTAGGACAGTAGAGAGCTCCTACGAGCAGTACTTC. It codes for CASSRTVESSYEQYF.

As for this clonotype: This could be a read error, since a much larger clone is one nucleotide away. V gene TRBV10-1 combines with J gene TRBJ2-3; perhaps TRBD1 as D (6 bases). This CDR3 is built from 15 residues. CDR1 is WNHNN, CDR2 SYGVQD, per germline (reference sequence). The V and J ends lost 2 bases and 4 bases respectively, with 13 bases between them. The CDR3 nucleotides read TGCGCCAGCAGTGAGACGGGACATGGGTCAGATACGCAGTATTTT. The encoded protein is CASSETGHGSDTQYF.

The chain employs TRBV6-2 or TRBV6-3 and TRBJ2-5; D ambiguous. Deletions cut 5 bases from V and 5 bases from J, with 9 bases between. CDR1 is MNHEY, CDR2 SVGEGT, per germline. CDR3 length: 12 amino acids. CDR3 bases: TGTGCCAGCAGTGGACCAACGGAGACCCAGTACTTC. Protein: CASSGPTETQYF.